This T cell receptor beta chain was recorded in a study of T-cell memory formation after mild COVID-19. Looking at the study overall: The two donors had largely donor-specific TCR clusters. Study results and caveats: Mainly CM and EM harbored the contracting CD4+ clones; mainly EMRA harbored the CD8+ ones. Nothing showed for sure that second-wave clones peaking on day 37 were SARS-CoV-2 specific.

Each CDR3 protein gets one entry after TCRdb re-called the 5' RACE reads with MiXCR. The sample comprises just over 300,000 distinct CDR3 sequences, roughly a fifth of which are singletons, and under 25% rests with the top ten. This clonotype has a handful of counts. Its antigen remains unidentified. This clonotype was obtained from a man aged 18 to 29 who had mild COVID-19 (a few samples of this study predate the infection). Cell type and time point are not known. Sequenced material: PBMCs or a T cell subset sorted from them (not recorded which).

CDR3 sequence (DNA): TGTGCCAGCAGTTTATTGGCAGGACGATGGGAGCAGTTCTTC. Encoded protein: CASSLLAGRWEQFF. V usage is TRBV28 and J usage is TRBJ2-1, with D uncertain. This CDR3 spans 14 amino acids. V lost 1 base and J 10 bases, leaving 14 bases between the germline ends. Germline loops: CDR1 MDHEN, CDR2 SYDVKM. The whole variable domain, remainder taken from reference TRBV28 and TRBJ2-1, is DVKVTQSSRYLVKRTGEKVFLECVQDMDHENMFWYRQDPGLGLRLIYFSYDVKMKEKGDIPEGYSVSREKKERFSLILESASTNQTSMYLCASSLLAGRWEQFFGPGTRLTVL.